This T cell receptor (beta chain) was captured by sequencing in a study of shared clonotypes between healthy human individuals. About the research overall: Donors were a couple of women and a few men aged 18 to 49. Study results and caveats: Compared with memory subsets, naive subsets generally had larger estimated richness. Only blood samples were collected, and tissue repertoires likely differ.

Concerning this clone: Its antigen is undetermined.

Terminally differentiated effector memory CD45RA+ cells were left out of the naive CD8 fraction, which was CD45RO-negative and positively selected for CCR7. Per sorted-subset replicate PCR, input was 200 to 250 ng DNA, representing 30,000 or so T cell genomes. The assay was immunoSEQ multiplex PCR, and TCRdb's table has in-frame clones only and misses some. The table lists hundreds of thousands of clones, roughly 98% of them singletons. This sequence was found in a young man in good health. The sequenced sample was naive CD8+ T cells sorted from blood.

The CDR3 DNA reads TGCAGCGTTAGACTAGCGGCCTACAATGAGCAGTTCTTC. Residues: CSVRLAAYNEQFF. This chain joins TRBV29-1 and TRBJ2-1; 9 bases are shared with TRBD2. With 5 bases clipped from V and 2 bases from J, the junction kept 1 base outside the gene matches. CDR3 length equals 13 residues. Germline loops: CDR1 SQVTM, CDR2 ANQGSEA.